A single sample gave rise to the 31 T cell receptor beta chains below, sequenced in a study of T cells in women clearing cervical HPV infection. Using immunoSEQ multiplex PCR, the repertoire was profiled, and TCRdb retains in-frame clones only, with some absent. Its listing shows 20,000 to 25,000 clones. Sequencing used blood buffy coat. The receptors derive from a woman between 18 and 70 years old with a cervical HPV16 infection that either progressed to CIN3+ or cleared (not recorded which).

In the case of this clone: The read halts 3 residues ahead of the CDR3 end, with the missing end drawn from the germline J gene. V usage is TRBV2 and J usage is TRBJ2-2, with TRBD1 matching over 10 bases. V was pared by 6 bases and J by 3 bases, with 7 bases of the junction left unmatched. This CDR3 has 16 amino acids. CDR1 and CDR2 from the germline V gene are SNHLY and FYNNEI. CDR3 region: CASRYRQGADTGELFF. CDR3 bases read: TGTGCCAGCAGATACAGACAGGGGGCTGACACCGGGGAG.

Regarding this clone: Sequencing ends 3 residues short of the CDR3 end; the germline J gene provides the rest. The V and J genes are TRBV19 and TRBJ2-3; 9 bases are a match to TRBD2. The CDR3 extends over 18 amino acids. Germline loops: CDR1 LNHDA, CDR2 SQIVND (reference sequence). The CDR3 protein is CASTNVIAGAKGEETQYF. CDR3 DNA (partial): TGTGCCAGTACCAACGTAATAGCGGGGGCCAAAGGGGAGGAGACG.

Details on this clone: Read sequence stops 3 residues before the CDR3 end, and the germline J gene provides the missing end. The chain has TRBV28 and TRBJ2-3, with a weak D call TRBD2 (7 bases). V shed 1 base and J shed 1 base, with 9 bases lying between them. The germline CDR1 and CDR2 sequences are MDHEN and SYDVKM. The CDR3 extends over 15 amino acids. Incomplete CDR3 DNA: TGTGCCAGCAGTTTATTGCGGGGGCGCACAGATACG. As protein: CASSLLRGRTDT. From start to end, the CDR3 is CASSLLRGRTDTQYF.

Points on this clone: The read ends 3 residues early relative to the CDR3; the germline J gene fills the gap. This chain links TRBV5-4 with TRBJ2-4; perhaps TRBD1 as D (6 bases). From germline, CDR1 is SGHNT and CDR2 YYREEE (reference sequence). The CDR3 extends over 13 amino acids. The sequenced CDR3 bases are TGTGCCAGCAGCACGGACAGTAACTATGGT. Amino acid sequence: CASSTDSNYG. Given in full, the CDR3 is CASSTDSNYGQYF.

A remark on this clone: The read ends 3 residues shy of where the CDR3 ends; the end is completed using the germline J gene. This sequence joins TRBV7-2 and TRBJ1-4, with D uncertain. Trimming took 4 bases from V and 6 from J, leaving 9 bases between them. This CDR3 spans 13 amino acids. Germline V gene lookup returns CDR1 SGHTA and CDR2 FQGNSA. This CDR3 reads CASSYPHHEKLFF. The sequenced CDR3 bases are TGTGCCAGCAGCTACCCACACCATGAAAAA.

Partial CDR3 DNA: TGCGCCAGCAGCTCTTCTACAGGGGGCGCTTACGGC. It codes for CASSSSTGGAYG. The full CDR3 is CASSSSTGGAYGYTF. The chain uses TRBV5-1 and TRBJ1-2; 9 bases line up with TRBD1. The read ends 3 residues shy of where the CDR3 ends; the end is completed using the germline J gene. This CDR3 contains 15 residues. CDR1 is SGHRS and CDR2 is YFSETQ in the germline V gene.

As to this clone: One junction end does not reproduce the germline sequence, and a read error may be involved. The CDR3 end lies 3 residues beyond the end of the read and is filled in from the germline J gene. The J gene is TRBJ2-2, the V gene TRBV6-1; D could derive from TRBD1 or TRBD2 (7 bases each). This CDR3 contains 14 residues. The germline CDR1 and CDR2 sequences are MNHNS and SASEGT. The CDR3 DNA, read in part, is TGTGCCAGCAGCGAAGACAGGGACTATTCACCG. Translated, it gives CASSEDRDYSP. The whole CDR3 sequence is CASSEDRDYSPLFF.

As for this clone: Read coverage stops 3 residues before the CDR3 terminus; the germline J gene supplies the remainder. The genes are TRBV5-1 and TRBJ2-1; either TRBD1 or TRBD2 may fit D (5 bases each). Germline CDR1 is SGHRS and CDR2 is YFSETQ. The V gene lost 2 bases and the J gene lost 7 bases, with 13 bases spanning the gap. The CDR3 length is 14 residues. The sequenced CDR3 bases are TGCGCCAGCAGCTTAGGGGAGACAGCTAATGAG. Translation gives CASSLGETANE. The whole CDR3 is CASSLGETANEQFF.

Note on this clone: The read gets to within 3 residues of the CDR3 end, and the germline J gene fills in the rest. V and J are TRBV5-1 and TRBJ1-1; a weak D match, TRBD1 (6 bases). CDR3 length equals 13 residues. Germline-derived CDR1 and CDR2 are SGHRS and YFSETQ. CDR3: CASSVRGQGTAFF. Partial CDR3 DNA: TGCGCCAGCAGCGTGAGGGGACAAGGGACC.

A word on this clone: The DNA ends 3 residues before the CDR3 does, and the rest of the CDR3 is filled in from the germline J gene. V is TRBV7-3 and J is TRBJ2-1; 8 bases map to TRBD1. This CDR3 spans 17 amino acids. V shed 0 bases, J shed 6 bases, and the junction held 10 bases outside the gene matches. Germline CDR1 is SGHTA and CDR2 is FQGTGA. The DNA read from the CDR3 is TGTGCCAGCAGCTTAACAACCGGGACAGGTCTTGGCAATGAG. Protein sequence: CASSLTTGTGLGNE. The CDR3 in its entirety is CASSLTTGTGLGNEQFF.

Worth noting for this clone: Read sequence stops 3 residues before the CDR3 end, and the germline J gene provides the missing end. The chain couples TRBV20-1 to TRBJ2-7, with D unresolved. This CDR3 is 11 amino acids long. CDR1 is DFQATT, CDR2 SNEGSKA, per germline (reference sequence). Trimming removed 7 bases from V and 0 bases from J, with 7 bases in between. The CDR3 loop is CSVFLSYEQYF. The part of the CDR3 DNA that was read is TGCAGTGTTTTTCTCTCCTACGAG.

To note about this clone: The sample carries other DNA sequences with the same CDR3. Here the CDR3 reads CSVDGLAGAVGTQYF. The DNA read from the CDR3 is TGCAGCGTTGACGGGTTAGCAGGGGCTGTTGGTACG. The chain has TRBV29-1 and TRBJ2-3; TRBD1 might be the D (6 bases). Sequencing ends 3 residues short of the CDR3 end; the germline J gene provides the rest. Deletions cut 3 bases from V and 8 bases from J, with 21 bases between. CDR1 and CDR2 (germline): SQVTM, ANQGSEA. The CDR3 is 15 residues long.

Details on this clone: The CDR3 end falls 3 residues outside the read, so it is completed with the germline J gene. J is TRBJ1-1 and V is TRBV5-5; D unresolved. The CDR3 runs 13 residues. V was trimmed by 0 bases and J by 3 bases, leaving 6 bases between them. Germline CDR1 and CDR2: SGHKS and YYEKEE (reference sequence). This CDR3 is CASSLVGYTEAFF. The sequenced part of the CDR3 DNA is TGTGCCAGCAGCTTGGTAGGGTACACTGAA. Based on the CDR3 plus reference TRBV5-5 and TRBJ1-1, the full variable domain is DAGVTQSPTHLIKTRGQQVTLRCSPISGHKSVSWYQQVLGQGPQFIFQYYEKEERGRGNFPDRFSARQFPNYSSELNVNALLLGDSALYLCASSLVGYTEAFFGQGTRLTVV.

About this clone: Read sequence stops 3 residues before the CDR3 end, and the germline J gene provides the missing end. Other DNA sequences within the sample encode an identical CDR3. V and J are TRBV11-1 and TRBJ2-3, with 8 bases aligning to TRBD2. This CDR3 is 15 amino acids long. V gave up 7 bases and J gave up 7 bases; unmatched junction bases: 13. In germline, CDR1 is SGHAT, CDR2 FQDESV (reference sequence). The CDR3 region is CASTQGLDTKHTQYF. The part of the CDR3 DNA that was read is TGTGCCAGCACACAGGGACTAGATACTAAACATACG.

CDR3 residues: CASSVGGQGNQPQHF. The DNA read from the CDR3 is TGCGCCAGCAGTGTAGGAGGACAGGGCAATCAGCCC. The J gene is TRBJ1-5, the V gene TRBV10-2; 7 positions agree with TRBD1. The CDR3 goes on 3 residues after the read ends, and that part is filled in from the germline J gene. The germline gives CDR1 WSHSY, CDR2 SAAADI. The CDR3 contains 15 residues. V lost 4 bases to trimming and J lost 2 bases; unmatched junction nucleotides: 5.

Comments on this clone: The read stops 3 residues short of the end of the CDR3; the missing end is completed from the germline J gene. The chain links TRBV10-3 to TRBJ2-1, with 8 bases aligning to TRBD2. The CDR3 has 15 residues. Per the germline V gene, CDR1 is ENHRY and CDR2 is SYGVKD. V gave up 5 bases and J gave up 0 bases; unmatched junction bases: 3. The covered CDR3 bases are TGTGCCATCAGTTATACTAGCGGCTCCTACAATGAG. Protein: CAISYTSGSYNE. Given in full, the CDR3 is CAISYTSGSYNEQFF.

The CDR3 sequence is CASSTQSIGPYEQYF. The sequenced CDR3 bases are TGCGCCAGCAGCACGCAGTCGATTGGGCCCTACGAG. The J gene is TRBJ2-7, the V gene TRBV4-1, with unresolved D. The read finishes 3 residues shy of the CDR3 end, and the germline J gene is used to complete it. This CDR3 region has 15 residues. Germline V lookup: CDR1 MGHRA, CDR2 YSYEKL. V lost 5 bases to trimming and J lost 2 bases, with 16 bases between them.

CDR3 loop: CASSQEYMTSYEQYF. CDR3 bases read: TGTGCCAGCAGCCAAGAGTATATGACTTCGTACGAG. The rearrangement joins TRBV14 to TRBJ2-7; D gene unclear. Read sequence stops 3 residues before the CDR3 end, and the germline J gene provides the missing end. Germline V gene lookup returns CDR1 SGHDN and CDR2 FVKESK. V was cut by 0 bases and J by 4 bases, with 13 bases left in between. The CDR3 contains 15 residues.

On this clone: The read ends 3 residues before the CDR3 terminus; that terminus is restored from the germline J gene. This sequence joins TRBV19 and TRBJ2-1; D possibly corresponds to TRBD1 (5 bases). The V gene lost 7 bases and the J gene lost 9 bases, with 16 bases spanning the gap. The CDR3 spans 13 residues. Per the germline V gene, CDR1 is LNHDA and CDR2 is SQIVND (reference sequence). This chain's CDR3 is CASMGLPSLEQFF. The CDR3 DNA, read in part, is TGTGCCAGTATGGGGCTGCCTAGTCTTGAG.

To note about this clone: The read terminates 3 residues before the CDR3 end, so the remaining end is supplied by the germline J gene. The chain combines TRBV14 with TRBJ2-5; D unresolved. This CDR3 contains 15 residues. The V gene's germline CDR1 is SGHDN and CDR2 FVKESK. The germline V and J ends were trimmed by 1 base and 7 bases, with 16 bases remaining between them. This CDR3 is CASSQGLPNTLTQYF. CDR3 DNA, as far as it was read: TGTGCCAGCAGCCAAGGGCTCCCAAACACCTTGACC.

This clone is identified as medium-sized from frequency. The sequenced fragment ends 3 residues before the CDR3 boundary, so the rest is inferred from the germline J gene. The rearrangement links TRBV19 to TRBJ2-4; D ambiguous. This CDR3 is 15 amino acids long. V was shortened by 0 bases and J by 2 bases, with 8 bases between the two germline ends. Germline values: CDR1 LNHDA, CDR2 SQIVND (reference sequence). The sequenced CDR3 bases are TGTGCCAGTAGTATAGACACCCTAACCAAAAACATT. Protein sequence: CASSIDTLTKNI. The whole CDR3 region reads CASSIDTLTKNIQYF.

Concerning this clone: The DNA ends 3 residues before the CDR3 does, and the rest of the CDR3 is filled in from the germline J gene. The J gene is TRBJ1-2, the V gene TRBV2; TRBD1 aligns across 7 bases. The CDR3 loop spans 15 amino acids. Germline V gene lookup returns CDR1 SNHLY and CDR2 FYNNEI. CDR3 DNA, as far as it was read: TGTGCCAGCAGTGCCCACAGGGGTTCCTACAATGAC. Translating gives CASSAHRGSYND. The whole CDR3 region reads CASSAHRGSYNDYTF.

The CDR3 reads CSAGTASSTDTQYF. The part of the CDR3 DNA that was read is TGCAGTGCCGGGACAGCCTCTAGCACAGATACG. The chain carries TRBV20-1 and TRBJ2-3; 7 nucleotides line up with TRBD1. The CDR3 end lies 3 residues beyond the end of the read and is filled in from the germline J gene. Trimming removed 6 bases from V and 0 bases from J; junction bases left unmatched: 6. The germline CDR1 and CDR2 sequences are DFQATT and SNEGSKA (reference sequence). The CDR3 consists of 14 residues.

A remark on this clone: The CDR3 end falls 3 residues outside the read, so it is completed with the germline J gene. The chain combines TRBV18 with TRBJ1-2; TRBD1 matches 8 bases. This CDR3 contains 16 residues. Germline V gene sequence: CDR1 KGHSH, CDR2 LQKENI. The part of the CDR3 DNA that was read is TGTGCCAGCTCACCACCGGGACAGGTCTTTCGGACCGAC. Its protein product is CASSPPGQVFRTD. The whole CDR3 region reads CASSPPGQVFRTDYTF.

Comments on this clone: The observed sequence ends 3 residues before the CDR3 terminus, with the missing tail filled in from the germline J gene. This chain uses TRBV27 with TRBJ2-1, with no clear D. CDR1 is MNHEY and CDR2 is SMNVEV in the germline V gene (reference sequence). With 0 bases removed from V and 6 bases from J, the gap between germline ends came to 6 bases. CDR3 length equals 13 residues. CDR3 DNA (partial): TGTGCCAGCAGTTTATCATGGCTCAATGAG. This codes for CASSLSWLNE. The full CDR3 sequence reads CASSLSWLNEQFF.

Points on this clone: The read ends 3 residues shy of where the CDR3 ends; the end is completed using the germline J gene. The V call is TRBV18, the J call TRBJ2-3, with a possible D match to TRBD1 (7 bases). Germline CDR1 and CDR2: KGHSH and LQKENI. The CDR3 sequence is 16 residues long. CDR3 bases read: TGTGCCAGCTCACCCCCCGGACAGGTCACGGGGGAGACG. This sequence encodes CASSPPGQVTGET. The full-length CDR3 reads as CASSPPGQVTGETQYF.

For this clone: Sequencing ends 3 residues short of the CDR3 end; the germline J gene provides the rest. The V gene is TRBV6-2 or TRBV6-3, the J gene TRBJ1-2; D is perhaps TRBD1 (5 bases). This CDR3 has 17 amino acids. Germline assignment: CDR1 MNHEY and CDR2 SVGEGT. CDR3 protein: CASSYSGLAAVYNDYTF. The CDR3 DNA, read in part, is TGTGCCAGCAGTTACTCGGGACTAGCGGCTGTCTACAATGAC.

For this clone: The observed sequence ends 3 residues before the CDR3 terminus, with the missing tail filled in from the germline J gene. The V and J genes are TRBV30 and TRBJ2-1; possibly TRBD2 for D (7 bases). Looked up from germline, CDR1 is GTSNPN and CDR2 is SVGIG (reference sequence). V gave up 2 bases and J gave up 9 bases, with 14 bases separating them. The CDR3 contains 13 residues. CDR3 DNA (partial): TGTGCCTGGAGTAAGGGGGTAGCGGGTGAG. Translating it yields CAWSKGVAGE. The whole CDR3 region reads CAWSKGVAGEQFF.

On this clone itself: Read data end 3 residues before the CDR3 end; the end is taken from the germline J gene. The chain joins TRBV19 to TRBJ1-1, with D perhaps matching TRBD1 (5 bases). Per the germline V gene, CDR1 is LNHDA and CDR2 is SQIVND (reference sequence). This CDR3 spans 16 amino acids. The chain's CDR3 is CASSKEGLAGGYEAFF. The CDR3 bases that were read are TGTGCCAGTAGTAAAGAGGGACTAGCGGGAGGATACGAG.

With regard to this clone: The CDR3 goes on 3 residues after the read ends, and that part is filled in from the germline J gene. The chain carries TRBV19 and TRBJ1-2, with 10 bases lining up with TRBD1. The junction had 15 bases not matched to a gene; V was cut back by 5 bases and J by 3 bases. CDR3 length equals 18 residues. Per the germline V gene, CDR1 is LNHDA and CDR2 is SQIVND (reference sequence). The CDR3 bases that were read are TGTGCCAGTAGTCCAACCCAGGGGACAGGGGAGAATTACTATGGC. Translation: CASSPTQGTGENYYG. The entire CDR3 protein is CASSPTQGTGENYYGYTF.

Concerning this clone itself: The read is 3 residues too short to cover the CDR3 end, so that end is filled in from the germline J gene. V gene TRBV19 combines with J gene TRBJ1-6; 8 bases map to TRBD1. The CDR3 contains 15 residues. V shed 8 bases and J 9 bases; nucleotides not matched to a gene: 12. Looked up from germline, CDR1 is LNHDA and CDR2 is SQIVND (reference sequence). CDR3 protein: CASRQGFPLSSPLHF. The covered CDR3 bases are TGTGCCAGTCGACAGGGGTTTCCTTTAAGTTCACCC.